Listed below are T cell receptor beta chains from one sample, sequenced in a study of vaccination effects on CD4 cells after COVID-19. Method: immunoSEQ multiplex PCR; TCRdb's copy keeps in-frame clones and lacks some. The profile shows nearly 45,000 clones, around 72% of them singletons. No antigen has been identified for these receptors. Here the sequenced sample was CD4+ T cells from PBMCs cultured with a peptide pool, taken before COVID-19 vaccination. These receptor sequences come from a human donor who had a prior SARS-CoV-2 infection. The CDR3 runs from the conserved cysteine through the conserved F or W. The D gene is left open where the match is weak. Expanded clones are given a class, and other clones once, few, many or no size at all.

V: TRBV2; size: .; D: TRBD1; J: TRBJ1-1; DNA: TGTGCCAGCAGAATACAGGGGCCCCTTGTTACTTTCTTT; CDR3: CASRIQGPLVTFF
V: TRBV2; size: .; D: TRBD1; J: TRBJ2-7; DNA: TGTGCCAGCAGGGACAGGACCTACGAGCAGTACTTC; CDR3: CASRDRTYEQYF
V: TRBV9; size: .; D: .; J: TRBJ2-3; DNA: TGTGCCAGCAGCGTAGACCTCACAGATACGCAGTATTTT; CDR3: CASSVDLTDTQYF
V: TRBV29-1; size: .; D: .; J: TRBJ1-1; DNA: TGCAGCGTTGAAGAGACGGTGAGAGGAGAAAACACTGAAGCTTTCTTT; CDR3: CSVEETVRGENTEAFF
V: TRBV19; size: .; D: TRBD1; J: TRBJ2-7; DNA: TGTGCCAGTAGTAGACGGACAGGGATTAAGAACGAGCAGTACTTC; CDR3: CASSRRTGIKNEQYF
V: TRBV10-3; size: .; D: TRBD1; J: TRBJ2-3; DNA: TGTGCCATCAGACAGGGGGCAGGCACAGATACGCAGTATTTT; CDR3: CAIRQGAGTDTQYF
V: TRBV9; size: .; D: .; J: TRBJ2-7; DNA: TGTGCCAGCAGCGTATCGGCCTTTGACTACGAGCAGTACTTC; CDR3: CASSVSAFDYEQYF
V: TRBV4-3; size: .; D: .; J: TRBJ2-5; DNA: TGCGCCAGCAGCCAAGAGACGGGTAGGACCTTGGAGGTCTCCCTCAAAGAGACCCAGTACTTC; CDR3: CASSQETGRTLEVSLKETQYF
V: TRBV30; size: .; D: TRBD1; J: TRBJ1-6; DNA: TGTGCCTGGAGGGGATTTCGGACAGGAGTCTATAATTCACCCCTCCACTTT; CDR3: CAWRGFRTGVYNSPLHF
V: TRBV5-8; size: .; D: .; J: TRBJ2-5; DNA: TGTGCCAGCAGCTTGGTTGGGGTGCGAGAGACCCAGTACTTC; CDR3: CASSLVGVRETQYF
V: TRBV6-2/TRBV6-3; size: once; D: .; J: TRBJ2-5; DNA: TGTGCCAGCAGTTGGGGCCAGCGGAGCCAAGAGACCCAGTACTTC; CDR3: CASSWGQRSQETQYF
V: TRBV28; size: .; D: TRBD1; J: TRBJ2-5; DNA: TGTGCCAGCAGTAAGCCTTCGACAGGGGGAGGTGAGACCCAGTACTTC; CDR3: CASSKPSTGGGETQYF
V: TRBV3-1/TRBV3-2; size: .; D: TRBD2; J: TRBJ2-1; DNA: TGTGCCAGGTCCGGGGAGGGCGGGTTTGGGTACAATGAGCAGTTCTTC; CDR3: CARSGEGGFGYNEQFF
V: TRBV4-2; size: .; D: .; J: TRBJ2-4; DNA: TGTGCCAGCAGCCAATGGAGCGGCTCAGCCAAAAACATTCAGTACTTC; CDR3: CASSQWSGSAKNIQYF
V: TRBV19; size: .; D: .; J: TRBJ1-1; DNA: TGTGCCAGTAGTACCTTGGCGAACACTGAAGCTTTCTTT; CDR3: CASSTLANTEAFF
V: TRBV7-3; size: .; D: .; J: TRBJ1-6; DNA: TGTGCCAGCAGCTTAATGGCGAATTCACCCCTCCACTTT; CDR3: CASSLMANSPLHF
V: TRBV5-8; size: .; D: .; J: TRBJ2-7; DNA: TGTGCCAGCAGTAGTCCTTACGAGCAGTACTTC; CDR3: CASSSPYEQYF
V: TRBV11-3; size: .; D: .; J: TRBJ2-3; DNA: TGTGCCAGCAGCTCCCCAGGCTCCACAGATACGCAGTATTTT; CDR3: CASSSPGSTDTQYF
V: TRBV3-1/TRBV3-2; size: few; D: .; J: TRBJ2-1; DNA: TGTGCCAGCAGCCAATGGGTGGAAGGGGGGAATGAGCAGTTCTTC; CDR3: CASSQWVEGGNEQFF
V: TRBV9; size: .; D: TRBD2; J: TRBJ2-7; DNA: TGTGCCAGCAGCGTAGTAGTAGATCTAGCGGGAATGGGCGAGCAGTACTTC; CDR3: CASSVVVDLAGMGEQYF
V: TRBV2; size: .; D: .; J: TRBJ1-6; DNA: TGTGCCAGCAGAGCCCAGGGCGGATCACCCCTCCACTTT; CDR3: CASRAQGGSPLHF
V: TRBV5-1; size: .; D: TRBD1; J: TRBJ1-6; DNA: TGCGCCAGCAGCGGCGGGACAGCCAATTCACCCCTCCACTTT; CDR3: CASSGGTANSPLHF
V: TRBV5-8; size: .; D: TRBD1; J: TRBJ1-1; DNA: TGTGCCAGCAGCTTGGTTCAGGGGGCGGGCGTGATTACTGAAGCTTTCTTT; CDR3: CASSLVQGAGVITEAFF
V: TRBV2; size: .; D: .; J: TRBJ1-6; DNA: TGTGCCAGCTTGGACTGGAGCTCCTATAATTCACCCCTCCACTTT; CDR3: CASLDWSSYNSPLHF
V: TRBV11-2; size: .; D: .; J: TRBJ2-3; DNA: TGTGCCAGCAGCTACGTGCATACGCAGTATTTT; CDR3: CASSYVHTQYF
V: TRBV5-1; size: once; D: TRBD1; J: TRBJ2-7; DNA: TGCGCCAGCAGCAGGGACAGGAACTCCTACGAGCAGTACTTC; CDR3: CASSRDRNSYEQYF
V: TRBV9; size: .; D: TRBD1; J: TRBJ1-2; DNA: TGTGCCAGCAGCGTAGAGTCAGGGGGTTATCACTATGGCTACACCTTC; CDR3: CASSVESGGYHYGYTF
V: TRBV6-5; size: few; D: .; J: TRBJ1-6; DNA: TGTGCCAGCAGTTACTACCGGGACGGCAATTCACCCCTCCACTTT; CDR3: CASSYYRDGNSPLHF
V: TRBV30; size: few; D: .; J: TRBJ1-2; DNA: TGTGCCTGGGTCTGGGGGGGGCGCGTTAACTATGGCTACACCTTC; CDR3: CAWVWGGRVNYGYTF
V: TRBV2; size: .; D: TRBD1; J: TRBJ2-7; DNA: TGTGCCAGCACCAAAGTATGGGACAGGGAGAACGAGCAGTACTTC; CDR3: CASTKVWDRENEQYF
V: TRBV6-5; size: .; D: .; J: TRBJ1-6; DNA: TGTGCCAGCAGTTACGGGCCTTGGAGCTTAAATTCACCCCTCCACTTT; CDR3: CASSYGPWSLNSPLHF
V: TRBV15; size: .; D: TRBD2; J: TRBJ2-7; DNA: TGTGCCACCAGCAGAGATACACTAGCGGGAGTGGCGGAGCAGTACTTC; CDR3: CATSRDTLAGVAEQYF
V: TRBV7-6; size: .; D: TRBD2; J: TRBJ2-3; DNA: TGTGCCAGCAGCTTAGCGGGACTAGCGGGACGTAGCACAGATACGCAGTATTTT; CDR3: CASSLAGLAGRSTDTQYF
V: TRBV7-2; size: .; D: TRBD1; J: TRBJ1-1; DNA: TGTGCCAGCAGTACAACAGGGGGCACTGAAGCTTTCTTT; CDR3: CASSTTGGTEAFF
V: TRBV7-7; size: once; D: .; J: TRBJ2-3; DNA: TGTGCTAGCAGCCTCGGGTCGTTTCCAGATACGCAGTATTTT; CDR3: CASSLGSFPDTQYF
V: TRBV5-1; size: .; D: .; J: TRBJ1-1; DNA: TGCGCCAGCAGCCGCGACACGGATAACACTGAAGCTTTCTTT; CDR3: CASSRDTDNTEAFF
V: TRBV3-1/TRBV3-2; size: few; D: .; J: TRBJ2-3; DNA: TGTGCCAGCAGCCAGGCTTCTAGCACAGATACGCAGTATTTT; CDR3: CASSQASSTDTQYF
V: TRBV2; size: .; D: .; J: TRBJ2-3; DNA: TGTGCCAGCAGTGGGGGCAGGCCGACCACAGATACGCAGTATTTT; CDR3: CASSGGRPTTDTQYF
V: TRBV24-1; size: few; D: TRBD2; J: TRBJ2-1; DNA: TGTGCCACCAGTCCAACCGGCGGGAGACTAGGGAATGAGCAGTTCTTC; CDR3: CATSPTGGRLGNEQFF
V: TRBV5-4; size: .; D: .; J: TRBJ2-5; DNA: TGTGCCAGCAGACCGACCCAAAACCAAGAGACCCAGTACTTC; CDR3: CASRPTQNQETQYF
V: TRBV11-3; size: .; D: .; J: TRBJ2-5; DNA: TGTGCCAGCAGCTTAGACGGCGCAGAAAACCAAGAGACCCAGTACTTC; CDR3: CASSLDGAENQETQYF
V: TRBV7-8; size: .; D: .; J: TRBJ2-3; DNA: TGTGCCAGCAGCTTAGAGGGTCGAGGGGATACGCAGTATTTT; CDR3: CASSLEGRGDTQYF
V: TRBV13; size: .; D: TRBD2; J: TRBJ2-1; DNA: TGTGCCAGCAGCTTATTGGCGGGACTAGAATTTAATGAGCAGTTCTTC; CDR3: CASSLLAGLEFNEQFF
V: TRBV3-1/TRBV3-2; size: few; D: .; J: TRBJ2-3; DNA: TGTGCCAGCAGCCCAAGCTGGAGTGCAGATACGCAGTATTTT; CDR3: CASSPSWSADTQYF